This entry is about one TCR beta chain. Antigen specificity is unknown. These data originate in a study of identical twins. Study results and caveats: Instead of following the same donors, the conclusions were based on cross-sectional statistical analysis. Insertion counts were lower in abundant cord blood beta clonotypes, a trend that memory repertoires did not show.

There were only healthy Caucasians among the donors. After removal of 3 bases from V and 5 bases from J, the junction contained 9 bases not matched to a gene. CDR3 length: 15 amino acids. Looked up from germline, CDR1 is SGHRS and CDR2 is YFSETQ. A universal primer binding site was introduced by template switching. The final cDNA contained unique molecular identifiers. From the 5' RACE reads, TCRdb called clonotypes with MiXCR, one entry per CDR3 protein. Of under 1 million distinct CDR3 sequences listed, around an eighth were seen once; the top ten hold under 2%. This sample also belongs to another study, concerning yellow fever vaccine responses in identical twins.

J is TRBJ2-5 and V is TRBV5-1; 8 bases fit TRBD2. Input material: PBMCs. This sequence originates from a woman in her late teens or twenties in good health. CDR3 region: CASSSPGGPRETQYF. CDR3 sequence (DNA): TGCGCCAGCAGCTCCCCGGGGGGGCCACGGGAGACCCAGTACTTC.